This T cell receptor beta chain was identified in a study of T cells expressing NK-cell markers. In the study overall: Sorted CD3+CD56+NKG2C+, CD3+CD56+NKG2C- and CD3+CD56-NKG2C+ T-cell subsets were beta-chain profiled. Overall study findings and caveats: Expanded clones of NKG2C+ T cells had an unclear HCMV specificity. Each of roughly 6 donors carried dominant NKG2C+ clonotypes accounting for roughly 1.0-7.5% of CD8+ T cells.

Generation of TCR beta cDNA was performed by 5'RACE template switching incorporating UMIs. After re-calling the 5' RACE reads, TCRdb lists one entry per CDR3 protein, DNA absent. The sample totals 550,000 or so distinct CDR3 sequences. About this clonotype itself: The antigen is not known.

CDR3 size: 18 residues. Germline CDR1 is SGHKS and CDR2 is YYEKEE (reference sequence). The clonotype was recovered from a man younger than 30 in good health. The chain links TRBV5-5 to TRBJ1-5; there is no DNA to check the TCRdb D call of TRBD1. The sample taken for sequencing was blood T cells: a sorted CD56 or NKG2C T cell subset, CD4+ or CD8+ T cells, or bulk PBMC T cells (not recorded which). CDR3 in amino acids: CASSLRTGGALSNQPQHF. Full variable domain (rest looked up from reference TRBV5-5 and TRBJ1-5): DAGVTQSPTHLIKTRGQQVTLRCSPISGHKSVSWYQQVLGQGPQFIFQYYEKEERGRGNFPDRFSARQFPNYSSELNVNALLLGDSALYLCASSLRTGGALSNQPQHFGDGTRLSIL.